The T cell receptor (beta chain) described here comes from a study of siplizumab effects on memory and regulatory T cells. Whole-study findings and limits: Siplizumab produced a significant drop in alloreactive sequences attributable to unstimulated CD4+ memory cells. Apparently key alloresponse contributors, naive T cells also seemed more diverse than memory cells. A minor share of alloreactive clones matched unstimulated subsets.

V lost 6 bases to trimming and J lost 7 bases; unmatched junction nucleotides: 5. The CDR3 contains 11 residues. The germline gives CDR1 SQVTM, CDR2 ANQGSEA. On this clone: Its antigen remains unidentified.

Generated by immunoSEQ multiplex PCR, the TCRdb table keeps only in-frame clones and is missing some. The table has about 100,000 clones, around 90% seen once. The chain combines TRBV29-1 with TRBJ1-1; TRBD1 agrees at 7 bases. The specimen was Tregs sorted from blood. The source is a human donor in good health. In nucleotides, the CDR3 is TGCAGCGTACTGACAGGGTTTGAAGCTTTCTTT. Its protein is CSVLTGFEAFF.